Each of the 31 T cell receptor beta chains below was sequenced from the same sample in a study of blood T cell repertoires in COVID-19 (dated by TCRdb to about 2020). Library method: the immunoSEQ multiplex PCR assay. TCRdb mirrors the immuneACCESS table, restricted to in-frame sequences. Some clones are absent from its copies; in checked studies, under half trace to an unresolved V gene, and the reason for the others is unknown. This sample holds about 200,000 clones; 86% were observed only once. Roughly 2% of the sample rests with the top ten. Sample: peripheral blood. The receptor source for this set is a woman aged 45-59 years with acute or convalescent COVID-19.

V gene TRBV7-6 combines with J gene TRBJ2-5, with no clear D. V was pared by 1 base and J by 2 bases, with 5 bases between. The CDR3 has 13 amino acids. The V gene's germline CDR1 is SGHVS and CDR2 FNYEAQ. The CDR3 spells CASSLVTQETQYF. DNA of the CDR3: TGTGCCAGCAGCTTAGTGACACAAGAGACCCAGTACTTC.

The rearrangement links TRBV11-2 to TRBJ2-7; TRBD2 matches at 12 bases. After removal of 1 base from V and 5 bases from J, the junction contained 3 bases not matched to a gene. The germline V gene encodes CDR1 SGHAT and CDR2 FQNNGV. The CDR3 is 15 amino acids. The CDR3 nucleotides read TGTGCCAGCAGCTTAGTGACTAGCGGGAGAGACGAGCAGTACTTC. Amino acid sequence: CASSLVTSGRDEQYF.

This chain joins TRBV9 and TRBJ1-2; no clear D gene. The V gene lost 4 bases and the J gene lost 7 bases, with 5 bases spanning the gap. The germline V gene encodes CDR1 SGDLS and CDR2 YYNGEE. The CDR3 is 10 amino acids. The CDR3 nucleotides are TGTGCCAGCAGCCCAGGTGGCTACACCTTC. The encoded protein is CASSPGGYTF. Full variable domain (missing parts from reference TRBV9 and TRBJ1-2): DSGVTQTPKHLITATGQRVTLRCSPRSGDLSVYWYQQSLDQGLQFLIQYYNGEERAKGNILERFSAQQFPDLHSELNLSSLELGDSALYFCASSPGGYTFGSGTRLTVV.

This chain connects TRBV18 to TRBJ1-4; 9 bases agree with TRBD1. The CDR3 covers 19 residues. Germline CDR1 KGHSH, CDR2 LQKENI. Losses at the gene ends were 1 base for V and 0 bases for J; bases not matched to a gene: 9. The CDR3 sequence: CASSPLNLGQGATNEKLFF. CDR3 sequence (DNA): TGTGCCAGCTCACCACTTAATTTGGGACAGGGTGCAACTAATGAAAAACTGTTTTTT.

The chain is built from TRBV27 and TRBJ2-7; TRBD2 aligns across 7 bases. The CDR3 is 14 amino acids. Germline CDR1 MNHEY, CDR2 SMNVEV (reference sequence). J was trimmed by 4 bases and V by 2 bases; bases with no gene match: 5. CDR3 nucleotides: TGTGCCAGCAGTTTAACGGGGGAGGGGTACGAGCAGTACTTC. This codes for CASSLTGEGYEQYF.

The J gene is TRBJ2-6, the V gene TRBV10-2, with TRBD1 matching 10 bases. The CDR3 runs to 17 residues. V lost 8 bases and J lost 2; bases outside the gene matches: 9. Germline assignment: CDR1 WSHSY and CDR2 SAAADI. The CDR3: CASAGRQGAPGANVLTF. The CDR3 DNA follows: TGCGCCAGCGCGGGAAGACAGGGGGCGCCTGGGGCCAACGTCCTGACTTTC.

V is TRBV9 and J is TRBJ2-7, with TRBD2 matching over 8 bases. The CDR3 is 14 amino acids. The ends lost 4 bases at V and 5 bases at J; junction bases unmatched: 8. Germline lookup yields CDR1 SGDLS and CDR2 YYNGEE. The DNA for the CDR3 is TGTGCCAGCAGCCTCGCGGGGGGAACCCACGAGCAGTACTTC. Translation: CASSLAGGTHEQYF.

This chain uses TRBV9 with TRBJ2-3, with 9 bases identical to TRBD2. Germline CDR1 reads SGDLS; CDR2 reads YYNGEE. The junction had 13 bases not matched to a gene; V was cut back by 3 bases and J by 2 bases. The CDR3 has 18 amino acids. As DNA, the CDR3 is TGTGCCAGCAGCGCAGGACTAGCGCGGGCGGGATTCACAGATACGCAGTATTTT. It translates to CASSAGLARAGFTDTQYF.

The chain couples TRBV5-1 to TRBJ2-1, with 7 positions matching TRBD1. V lost 0 bases, J lost 8 bases, and 8 bases stayed unmatched. CDR3 length: 15 residues. CDR1 is SGHRS, CDR2 YFSETQ, per germline. CDR3 bases: TGCGCCAGCAGCTTGGTGGGCAGGGGGTCGGATGAGCAGTTCTTC. This encodes CASSLVGRGSDEQFF. Filled out from reference TRBV5-1 and TRBJ2-1, the complete variable domain reads KAGVTQTPRYLIKTRGQQVTLSCSPISGHRSVSWYQQTPGQGLQFLFEYFSETQRNKGNFPGRFSGRQFSNSRSEMNVSTLELGDSALYLCASSLVGRGSDEQFFGPGTRLTVL.

This chain connects TRBV7-9 to TRBJ2-3; 13 bases line up with TRBD2. The ends lost 1 base at V and 0 bases at J; junction bases unmatched: 1. The CDR3 sequence is 17 residues long. Germline V gene data show CDR1 as SEHNR and CDR2 as FQNEAQ (reference sequence). CDR3 nucleotide sequence: TGTGCCAGCAGCTTAGGGACTAGCGGGGGAAGCACAGATACGCAGTATTTT. It translates to CASSLGTSGGSTDTQYF. The entire variable domain, with the rest obtained from reference TRBV7-9 and TRBJ2-3, is as follows: DTGVSQNPRHKITKRGQNVTFRCDPISEHNRLYWYRQTLGQGPEFLTYFQNEAQLEKSRLLSDRFSAERPKGSFSTLEIQRTEQGDSAMYLCASSLGTSGGSTDTQYFGPGTRLTVL.

The chain is built from TRBV2 and TRBJ1-5, with D maybe TRBD1 (6 bases). V dropped 3 bases and J dropped 0 bases, with 12 bases sitting between them. The CDR3 loop spans 16 amino acids. Per the germline V gene, CDR1 is SNHLY and CDR2 is FYNNEI. CDR3 in amino acids: CASSEFQGNSNQPQHF. Written as DNA, the CDR3 is TGTGCCAGCAGTGAGTTTCAGGGGAATAGCAATCAGCCCCAGCATTTT.

V and J are TRBV19 and TRBJ2-3; D might be TRBD1 (6 bases). V was trimmed by 3 bases and J by 1 base, leaving 17 bases between them. Germline V gives CDR1 LNHDA, CDR2 SQIVND (reference sequence). CDR3 size: 17 residues. The CDR3 region is CASSISGTRFGTDTQYF. CDR3 nucleotides: TGTGCCAGTAGTATTAGTGGGACACGATTTGGCACAGATACGCAGTATTTT.

V and J are TRBV9 and TRBJ2-1; 15 nucleotides agree with TRBD2. V was pared by 4 bases and J by 0 bases, with 11 bases of the junction left unmatched. CDR3 length equals 20 residues. Germline CDR1 and CDR2: SGDLS and YYNGEE. CDR3 in DNA: TGTGCCAGCAGCCCCAGTGGGACTAGCGGGGGGCCTAGCTCCTACAATGAGCAGTTCTTC. It codes for CASSPSGTSGGPSSYNEQFF. The variable domain in full, completed from reference TRBV9 and TRBJ2-1, reads DSGVTQTPKHLITATGQRVTLRCSPRSGDLSVYWYQQSLDQGLQFLIQYYNGEERAKGNILERFSAQQFPDLHSELNLSSLELGDSALYFCASSPSGTSGGPSSYNEQFFGPGTRLTVL.

This chain links TRBV7-8 with TRBJ1-1; maybe TRBD1 (5 bases). From germline, CDR1 is SGHVS and CDR2 FQNEAQ. The germline V and J ends were trimmed by 3 bases and 1 base, with 15 bases remaining between them. The CDR3 contains 16 residues. CDR3: CASSFGGNNANTEAFF. CDR3 DNA: TGTGCCAGCAGCTTTGGGGGGAATAACGCGAACACTGAAGCTTTCTTT.

This clone was seen only once. This chain joins TRBV29-1 and TRBJ2-3; 8 bases are shared with TRBD2. Germline V gene sequence: CDR1 SQVTM, CDR2 ANQGSEA. The CDR3 extends over 13 amino acids. V dropped 5 bases and J dropped 1; count of bases not matched to a gene: 2. CDR3 nucleotide sequence: TGCAGCGTTCGAGCGGGAGGCACAGATACGCAGTATTTT. Translating it yields CSVRAGGTDTQYF.

The gene calls are TRBV20-1 and TRBJ2-2; 7 nucleotides line up with TRBD2. V was clipped by 3 bases and J by 4 bases; unmatched bases: 8. In germline, CDR1 is DFQATT, CDR2 SNEGSKA (reference sequence). The CDR3 sequence is 15 residues long. This chain's CDR3 is CSASQGLAATGELFF. For the CDR3, the DNA is TGCAGTGCTAGTCAGGGCCTAGCGGCCACCGGGGAGCTGTTTTTT.

The genes are TRBV6-5 and TRBJ2-5; 11 nucleotides agree with TRBD2. CDR1 is MNHEY and CDR2 is SVGAGI in the germline V gene. V trimming: 6 bases; J trimming: 4 bases; junction bases outside the gene matches: 4. The CDR3 contains 14 residues. The CDR3 DNA follows: TGTGCCAGCAGCGTCGGACTAGCGGGAGAGACCCAGTACTTC. This sequence encodes CASSVGLAGETQYF.

The J gene is TRBJ2-2, the V gene TRBV29-1, with 9 bases aligning to TRBD2. With V trimmed by 3 bases and J by 6 bases, 8 bases remained unmatched. This CDR3 has 15 amino acids. Germline-derived CDR1 and CDR2 are SQVTM and ANQGSEA. The CDR3 here is CSVEWAGGVPGELFF. CDR3 in DNA: TGCAGCGTTGAGTGGGCGGGAGGGGTCCCCGGGGAGCTGTTTTTT.

The chain couples TRBV25-1 to TRBJ2-7; unclear D gene. The V and J ends lost 1 base and 3 bases respectively, with 7 bases between them. There are 13 residues in the CDR3. Germline V gene data show CDR1 as MGHDK and CDR2 as SYGVNS. CDR3 residues: CASSESPSYEQYF. The CDR3 bases are TGTGCCAGCAGTGAATCCCCCAGCTACGAGCAGTACTTC.

This rearrangement joins TRBV20-1 to TRBJ2-2; 13 positions agree with TRBD2. With 5 bases clipped from V and 5 bases from J, the junction kept 5 bases outside the gene matches. CDR3 length: 15 residues. Per the germline V gene, CDR1 is DFQATT and CDR2 is SNEGSKA (reference sequence). The chain's CDR3 is CSARGLAGETGELFF. CDR3 DNA: TGCAGTGCTCGTGGACTAGCGGGAGAAACCGGGGAGCTGTTTTTT.

The rearrangement joins TRBV11-1 to TRBJ1-1; D is undetermined. V gave up 5 bases and J gave up 0 bases, with 7 bases separating them. Looked up from germline, CDR1 is SGHAT and CDR2 is FQDESV (reference sequence). The CDR3 extends over 13 amino acids. The CDR3: CASSKEVNTEAFF. CDR3 sequence (DNA): TGTGCCAGCAGCAAAGAGGTGAACACTGAAGCTTTCTTT. The whole variable domain, remainder taken from reference TRBV11-1 and TRBJ1-1, is EAEVAQSPRYKITEKSQAVAFWCDPISGHATLYWYRQILGQGPELLVQFQDESVVDDSQLPKDRFSAERLKGVDSTLKIQPAELGDSAMYLCASSKEVNTEAFFGQGTRLTVV.

The rearrangement uses TRBV10-3 and TRBJ2-1; the match to TRBD2 covers 10 bases. The CDR3 totals 16 residues. The germline gives CDR1 ENHRY, CDR2 SYGVKD. Trimming removed 8 bases from V and 2 bases from J; junction bases left unmatched: 9. The CDR3 region has the DNA TGTGCCATCGGCGGAGCGGGAGGGACCCCCTACAATGAGCAGTTCTTC. This sequence encodes CAIGGAGGTPYNEQFF.

The rearrangement links TRBV3-1 (or the pseudogene TRBV3-2) to TRBJ2-2; no clear D gene. The CDR3 spans 16 residues. From germline, CDR1 is LGHDT and CDR2 YNNKEL (reference sequence). The germline V and J ends were trimmed by 0 bases and 1 base, with 9 bases remaining between them. The CDR3 DNA is TGTGCCAGCAGCCAAGATGGTGCGGTGAACACCGGGGAGCTGTTTTTT. Its translation is CASSQDGAVNTGELFF.

This chain links TRBV30 with TRBJ2-7, with a tentative D call TRBD1 (6 bases). The CDR3 loop spans 14 amino acids. The V and J ends lost 2 bases and 0 bases respectively, with 11 bases between them. Germline CDR1 is GTSNPN and CDR2 is SVGIG (reference sequence). The CDR3 here is CAWSQGSYSYEQYF. CDR3 DNA: TGTGCCTGGAGTCAGGGGAGCTACTCCTACGAGCAGTACTTC.

This chain uses TRBV5-3 with TRBJ2-3, with 9 bases identical to TRBD2. TRBV5-3 falls under the ORF class, with uncertain function. CDR3 length: 18 amino acids. The J segment lost 6 bases and the V segment lost 4 bases, leaving 18 bases of the junction unmatched. CDR3 sequence: CARSPWVQRGARGDTQYF. The DNA for the CDR3 is TGTGCCAGAAGCCCTTGGGTCCAGCGGGGGGCTCGTGGGGATACGCAGTATTTT.

This sequence joins TRBV6-5 and TRBJ2-1; tentative D call: TRBD1 (6 bases). The ends were cut back, 0 bases at V and 4 bases at J, with 13 bases in the middle. CDR1 and CDR2 from the germline V gene are MNHEY and SVGAGI. CDR3 size: 16 residues. The CDR3 nucleotides read TGTGCCAGCAGTTACTCGAACAGGGCTATATACAATGAGCAGTTCTTC. Translated: CASSYSNRAIYNEQFF.

V gene TRBV5-1 combines with J gene TRBJ2-2, with 13 bases that match TRBD2. The V gene's germline CDR1 is SGHRS and CDR2 YFSETQ. The CDR3 has 15 residues. The junction had 6 bases not matched to a gene; V was cut back by 6 bases and J by 7 bases. The CDR3 loop reads CASKRTSGSRGELFF. As DNA, the CDR3 is TGCGCCAGCAAACGGACTAGCGGGAGTCGCGGGGAGCTGTTTTTT.

This clone turned up a few times. The CDR3 DNA reads as TGTGCCAGCAGTTTTGCGGGAGGTTACAACGAGCAGTACTTC. Translation gives CASSFAGGYNEQYF. This rearrangement joins TRBV27 to TRBJ2-7; TRBD2 agrees at 8 bases. V lost 3 bases, J lost 5 bases, and 6 bases stayed unmatched. The CDR3 totals 14 residues. The germline CDR1 and CDR2 sequences are MNHEY and SMNVEV (reference sequence).

This clone was seen more than once but under ten times. The chain joins TRBV5-1 to TRBJ1-2; 9 bases are a match to TRBD1. The CDR3 has 16 residues. Germline values: CDR1 SGHRS, CDR2 YFSETQ. Germline trimming cut 0 bases from V and 8 bases from J; bases unmatched to any gene: 11. CDR3 nucleotides: TGCGCCAGCAGCTTGGGTAACAGGGGGCGAATCTCCGGCTACACCTTC. Translated, it gives CASSLGNRGRISGYTF. Supplemented by reference TRBV5-1 and TRBJ1-2, the full variable domain reads KAGVTQTPRYLIKTRGQQVTLSCSPISGHRSVSWYQQTPGQGLQFLFEYFSETQRNKGNFPGRFSGRQFSNSRSEMNVSTLELGDSALYLCASSLGNRGRISGYTFGSGTRLTVV.

The chain carries TRBV10-3 and TRBJ2-2, with D possibly TRBD1 on 5 matching bases. Germline values: CDR1 ENHRY, CDR2 SYGVKD. The CDR3 runs to 14 residues. Trimming shortened V by 3 bases and J by 6 bases, and 11 bases separated the two germline ends. The CDR3 sequence: CAISELRVAGELFF. DNA of the CDR3: TGTGCCATCAGTGAACTCAGGGTTGCCGGGGAGCTGTTTTTT.

The chain carries TRBV4-1 and TRBJ1-3; perhaps TRBD1 as D (5 bases). Germline V gene sequence: CDR1 MGHRA, CDR2 YSYEKL. V was shortened by 0 bases and J by 6 bases, with 12 bases between the two germline ends. The CDR3 length is 15 residues. This chain's CDR3 is CASSQDLEQENTIYF. CDR3 sequence (DNA): TGCGCCAGCAGCCAAGATCTAGAACAGGAAAACACCATATATTTT.